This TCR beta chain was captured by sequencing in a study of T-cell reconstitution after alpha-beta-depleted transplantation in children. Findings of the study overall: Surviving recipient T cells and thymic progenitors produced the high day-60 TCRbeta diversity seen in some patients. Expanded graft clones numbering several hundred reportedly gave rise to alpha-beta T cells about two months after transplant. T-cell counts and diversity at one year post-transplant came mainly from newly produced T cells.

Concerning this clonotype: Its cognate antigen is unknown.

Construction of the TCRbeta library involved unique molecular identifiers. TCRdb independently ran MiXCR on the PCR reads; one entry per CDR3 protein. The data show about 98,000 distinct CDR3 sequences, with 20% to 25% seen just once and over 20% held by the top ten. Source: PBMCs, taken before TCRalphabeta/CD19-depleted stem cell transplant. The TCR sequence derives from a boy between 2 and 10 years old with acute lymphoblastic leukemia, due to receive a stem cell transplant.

The CDR3 DNA follows: TGTGCCAGCAGTTCTTACAGGGGGCTGTCCGGGGAGCTGTTTTTT. Translated, it gives CASSSYRGLSGELFF. This chain uses TRBV27 with TRBJ2-2; TRBD1 agrees at 9 bases. The trim removed 4 bases at V and 6 bases at J, leaving 6 bases unmatched. Germline assignment: CDR1 MNHEY and CDR2 SMNVEV (reference sequence). The CDR3 is 15 residues long.